This T cell receptor beta chain was sequenced during a study of blood T cell repertoires in COVID-19. The ends were cut back, 7 bases at V and 9 bases at J, with 13 bases in the middle. Germline CDR1 MNHEY, CDR2 SVGAGI. This CDR3 is built from 13 residues. Sequencing was performed with immunoSEQ multiplex PCR; in TCRdb, only in-frame clones are kept and a portion is missing. The sample contains about 120,000 clones, 84% of which appear only once. The rearrangement links TRBV6-5 to TRBJ1-6; unclear D gene. The origin of this receptor is a woman in her 30s who had recovered from COVID-19. The sample taken for sequencing was PBMCs or T cells enriched from blood (not recorded which). The DNA of the CDR3 is TGTGCCAGCATCTCCGACCGGGTTTCACCCCTCCACTTT. Encoded protein: CASISDRVSPLHF.